This T cell receptor (beta chain) emerged from a study of persistence of HIV-infected CD4 T cells. Sequencing used immunoSEQ version 4 in survey mode. Produced via immunoSEQ multiplex PCR; TCRdb's table is partial and in-frame only. The sample records about 41,000 clones, roughly 74% being singletons. The CDR3 extends over 17 amino acids. V was shortened by 5 bases and J by 0 bases, with 17 bases between the two germline ends. Looked up from germline, CDR1 is LNHDA and CDR2 is SQIVND (reference sequence). Points on this clone: No antigen is known for it.

The stimulus was an HIV-1 Gag 15-mer peptide pool, roughly 1 ug/peptide/mL. Sorted nonresponding memory CD4+ T cells were CD40L-negative, CD69-negative, CD45RO-high. CD8-depleted PBMCs were stimulated 18 hours with anti-CD28/CD49d costimulation, CD40-blocking antibody and enfuvirtide. This chain links TRBV19 with TRBJ1-5, with D possibly matching TRBD1 (6 bases). This receptor was identified in an adult man with HIV who was CMV-seropositive. The material was CD4+ T cells sorted from PBMCs after approximately 19-hour stimulation, obtained from a patient who received antiretroviral therapy. Here the CDR3 reads CASSPALGGLSNQPQHF. CDR3 sequence (DNA): TGTGCCAGTAGTCCCGCCCTCGGGGGGCTTAGCAATCAGCCCCAGCATTTT.